A single sample gave rise to the 30 T cell receptor beta chains below, sequenced in a study of OX40 agonist ivuxolimab in advanced cancers. Only in-frame clones appear in the TCRdb table, and some are missing; sequencing was by immunoSEQ multiplex PCR. Seen here are 65,000 to 80,000 clones, 80% observed once, and the top ten hold 7% to 9.5%. The sample was CD4+ or CD8+ T cells sorted from blood, taken in a trial of the OX40 agonist ivuxolimab. All receptors derive from an adult with an advanced solid tumor such as melanoma, head and neck, liver or kidney cancer.

This clone was recorded only once. The V gene is TRBV6-5, the J gene TRBJ1-2, with D unresolved. With 5 bases removed from V and 5 bases from J, the gap between germline ends came to 15 bases. The CDR3 has 14 amino acids. In germline, CDR1 is MNHEY, CDR2 SVGAGI. The CDR3 DNA reads TGTGCCAGCAGTGCACATGGCCAGTTGTATGGCTACACCTTC. Translation gives CASSAHGQLYGYTF.

The V gene is TRBV5-1, the J gene TRBJ2-3; 7 bases map to TRBD2. Per germline, CDR1 SGHRS and CDR2 YFSETQ. The CDR3 is 16 amino acids. V was clipped by 4 bases and J by 1 base; unmatched bases: 9. The CDR3 DNA is TGCGCCAGCAGCCCCAACGTCCGGGGGGGCACAGATACGCAGTATTTT. This gives the protein CASSPNVRGGTDTQYF.

The V and J genes are TRBV7-9 and TRBJ2-7, with D possibly matching TRBD2 (7 bases). CDR3 length: 14 residues. V was shortened by 5 bases and J by 0 bases, with 11 bases between the two germline ends. Germline CDR1 SEHNR, CDR2 FQNEAQ (reference sequence). CDR3 region: CASSPGGHSYEQYV. CDR3 DNA: TGTGCCAGCAGCCCGGGGGGACACTCCTACGAGCAGTACGTC.

The chain recombines TRBV18 with TRBJ1-5, with D uncertain. The CDR3 runs to 15 residues. Per the germline V gene, CDR1 is KGHSH and CDR2 is LQKENI. Between the trimmed V and J ends, which lost 3 bases and 0 bases, there was a span of 9 bases. The CDR3 DNA reads TGTGCCAGCTCACCGAGCGTTAATAGCAATCAGCCCCAGCATTTT. Translated: CASSPSVNSNQPQHF. The full variable domain, completed using reference TRBV18 and TRBJ1-5, is NAGVMQNPRHLVRRRGQEARLRCSPMKGHSHVYWYRQLPEEGLKFMVYLQKENIIDESGMPKERFSAEFPKEGPSILRIQQVVRGDSAAYFCASSPSVNSNQPQHFGDGTRLSIL.

J is TRBJ1-6 and V is TRBV4-1; D possibly corresponds to TRBD1 (6 bases). With 1 base removed from V and 7 bases from J, the gap between germline ends came to 17 bases. Looked up from germline, CDR1 is MGHRA and CDR2 is YSYEKL. CDR3 length: 17 residues. The CDR3 sequence: CASSQGWGARWNSPLHF. The CDR3 DNA reads as TGCGCCAGCAGCCAAGGGTGGGGGGCCCGGTGGAATTCACCCCTCCACTTT.

The sample holds one count of this clone. The J gene is TRBJ1-1, the V gene TRBV28; D may be TRBD1 (6 bases). This CDR3 contains 16 residues. Germline values: CDR1 MDHEN, CDR2 SYDVKM. V was pared by 5 bases and J by 5 bases, with 21 bases between. In DNA form, the CDR3 reads TGTGCCAGCAGTGACCGTGGTCACAGGGAGGGGACTGAAGCTTTCTTT. This encodes CASSDRGHREGTEAFF.

In nucleotides, the CDR3 is TGTGCCAGTAGCCCAGGGATTGTCGGGGGCTACACCTTC. As protein: CASSPGIVGGYTF. This chain joins TRBV19 and TRBJ1-2, with a tentative D call TRBD1 (5 bases). The CDR3 contains 13 residues. Germline-derived CDR1 and CDR2 are LNHDA and SQIVND (reference sequence). The V gene lost 6 bases and the J gene lost 8 bases, with 16 bases spanning the gap.

The rearrangement joins TRBV4-1 to TRBJ2-3; D is perhaps TRBD1 (7 bases). Germline CDR1 and CDR2: MGHRA and YSYEKL. The germline V and J ends were trimmed by 5 bases and 6 bases, with 15 bases remaining between them. CDR3 length: 14 residues. The CDR3, as DNA: TGCGCCAGCAGCGGACGATCAGGGGGGGATACGCAGTATTTT. Its translation: CASSGRSGGDTQYF.

J is TRBJ2-5 and V is TRBV19; no clear D gene. V lost 2 bases, J lost 0 bases, and 7 bases lay in between. The length of the CDR3 is 14 residues. In germline, CDR1 is LNHDA, CDR2 SQIVND (reference sequence). The CDR3 DNA reads as TGTGCCAGTAGTATAACACCCGACCAAGAGACCCAGTACTTC. It is translated as CASSITPDQETQYF. The whole variable domain, remainder taken from reference TRBV19 and TRBJ2-5, is DGGITQSPKYLFRKEGQNVTLSCEQNLNHDAMYWYRQDPGQGLRLIYYSQIVNDFQKGDIAEGYSVSREKKESFPLTVTSAQKNPTAFYLCASSITPDQETQYFGPGTRLLVL.

This rearrangement joins TRBV6-1 to TRBJ2-7; D gene ambiguous. Trimming took off 2 bases at V and 1 base at J, with 12 bases between the two ends. The CDR3 is 15 residues long. CDR1 and CDR2 from the germline V gene are MNHNS and SASEGT. The CDR3 DNA reads TGTGCCAGCAGTGAAACCGTAGGTGGGTCCTACGAGCAGTACGTC. It translates to CASSETVGGSYEQYV.

The chain employs TRBV30 and TRBJ1-2; no firm D call. V lost 2 bases to trimming and J lost 3 bases, with 10 bases between them. The CDR3 consists of 13 residues. The germline gives CDR1 GTSNPN, CDR2 SVGIG (reference sequence). The CDR3 here is CAWSPSLDYGYTF. Here the CDR3 DNA reads TGTGCCTGGAGTCCGAGTCTGGACTATGGCTACACCTTC.

This clone was observed once. The chain carries TRBV5-8 and TRBJ2-5; unclear D gene. CDR1 is SGHTS and CDR2 is YDEGEE in the germline V gene. CDR3 size: 13 residues. V lost 4 bases and J 2 bases, leaving 9 bases between the germline ends. CDR3 loop: CASSADLQETQYF. Written as DNA, the CDR3 is TGTGCCAGCAGCGCGGACCTTCAAGAGACCCAGTACTTC.

This clone was recorded only once. This chain joins TRBV7-9 and TRBJ2-1, with TRBD2 matching over 10 bases. V lost 5 bases, J lost 6 bases, and 7 bases stayed unmatched. CDR1 SEHNR and CDR2 FQNEAQ come from the germline V gene (reference sequence). The CDR3 extends over 15 amino acids. This chain's CDR3 is CASSPWASGSNEQFF. The CDR3 DNA is TGTGCCAGCAGCCCCTGGGCTAGCGGGAGCAATGAGCAGTTCTTC.

V gene TRBV2 combines with J gene TRBJ1-5; no clear D gene. This CDR3 is built from 15 residues. Per the germline V gene, CDR1 is SNHLY and CDR2 is FYNNEI. The V end was cut by 3 bases, the J end by 0 bases, with 9 bases between. The CDR3 region is CASSDTYYSNQPQHF. Written as DNA, the CDR3 is TGTGCCAGCAGTGATACTTATTATAGCAATCAGCCCCAGCATTTT.

This chain joins TRBV4-1 and TRBJ2-5; possibly TRBD2 for D (6 bases). Germline loops: CDR1 MGHRA, CDR2 YSYEKL. Between the trimmed V and J ends, which lost 1 base and 4 bases, there was a span of 16 bases. The CDR3 is 16 amino acids. The DNA for the CDR3 is TGCGCCAGCAGCCAAGGGTTGGGCGGGGATCGAGAGACCCAGTACTTC. As protein: CASSQGLGGDRETQYF.

This chain joins TRBV21-1 and TRBJ1-1. TRBV21-1 is marked as a pseudogene. The CDR3 totals 12 residues. The CDR3 sequence: CASSKDHTEAFF. The CDR3 DNA sequence: TGTGCCAGCAGCAAAGATCACACTGAAGCTTTCTTT.

This clone was seen only a few times. J is TRBJ2-5 and V is TRBV7-2; a weak D match, TRBD2 (6 bases). CDR1 and CDR2 from the germline V gene are SGHTA and FQGNSA. V shed 6 bases and J shed 5 bases, with 25 bases lying between them. The CDR3 extends over 17 amino acids. As DNA, the CDR3 is TGTGCCAGCAGTTTCTCTACTGTGGGGGGAGCCATGGAGACCCAGTACTTC. This codes for CASSFSTVGGAMETQYF.

The V gene is TRBV5-1, the J gene TRBJ2-2; maybe TRBD1 (6 bases). Germline V gene data show CDR1 as SGHRS and CDR2 as YFSETQ. There are 15 residues in the CDR3. V gave up 3 bases and J gave up 6 bases, with 15 bases separating them. CDR3 nucleotides: TGCGCCAGCAGCTCAGACAGGCGGACAGCCGGGGAGCTGTTTTTT. This translates into CASSSDRRTAGELFF.

This sequence joins TRBV19 and TRBJ1-4; no definite D call. The CDR3 extends over 13 amino acids. Per the germline V gene, CDR1 is LNHDA and CDR2 is SQIVND (reference sequence). V was pared by 10 bases and J by 8 bases, with 17 bases between. The CDR3 coding sequence is TGTGCCACCGGGCGGAGCCTAGAGGAAAAACTGTTTTTT. This gives the protein CATGRSLEEKLFF.

J is TRBJ2-1 and V is TRBV6-6; possibly TRBD1 for D (6 bases). This CDR3 is built from 14 residues. The germline gives CDR1 MNHNY, CDR2 SVGAGI (reference sequence). V was cut by 6 bases and J by 2 bases, with 11 bases left in between. The CDR3 here is CASSARGTYNEQFF. The CDR3 DNA reads TGTGCCAGCAGCGCTAGGGGGACCTACAATGAGCAGTTCTTC.

The V and J genes are TRBV6-1 and TRBJ2-7, with unresolved D. Germline V CDR1 and CDR2: MNHNS, SASEGT. Trimming stripped 2 bases from V and 2 bases from J, with 7 bases between. This CDR3 spans 13 amino acids. The CDR3 DNA follows: TGTGCCAGCAGTGAACTAAGGGCCTACGAGCAGTACTTC. Its translation: CASSELRAYEQYF.

The V call is TRBV7-3, the J call TRBJ2-3; 13 nucleotides line up with TRBD2. CDR3 size: 18 residues. J was trimmed by 1 base and V by 4 bases; bases with no gene match: 8. Looked up from germline, CDR1 is SGHTA and CDR2 is FQGTGA. The CDR3 nucleotides are TGTGCCAGCAGCTCTCCACCGGGACTAGCGGGGCGCACAGATACGCAGTATTTT. Its translation: CASSSPPGLAGRTDTQYF.

J is TRBJ2-3 and V is TRBV7-3; D is ambiguous. The germline CDR1 and CDR2 sequences are SGHTA and FQGTGA. CDR3 length: 14 residues. V shed 5 bases and J shed 2 bases, with 11 bases lying between them. The chain's CDR3 is CASSLNPSTDTQYF. CDR3 in DNA: TGTGCCAGCAGCCTAAACCCATCCACAGATACGCAGTATTTT.

The J gene is TRBJ1-1, the V gene TRBV19; TRBD1 agrees at 10 bases. V lost 4 bases and J lost 0; bases outside the gene matches: 5. Germline V gene data show CDR1 as LNHDA and CDR2 as SQIVND (reference sequence). CDR3 length equals 16 residues. CDR3 DNA: TGTGCCAGTAGTAAGACAGGGGGCCTCATGAACACTGAAGCTTTCTTT. Translated: CASSKTGGLMNTEAFF.

The rearrangement joins TRBV28 to TRBJ2-5; D uncertain. The germline V gene has CDR1 MDHEN and CDR2 SYDVKM. This CDR3 comprises 15 residues. Trimming left V 1 base short and J 4 bases short, with 13 bases between. In DNA form, the CDR3 reads TGTGCCAGCAGTTTATTAGCCGCGTCAACAGAGACCCAGTACTTC. This gives the protein CASSLLAASTETQYF.

This clone was observed a single time. This chain joins TRBV19 and TRBJ2-3; TRBD1 or TRBD2 may be the D gene (6 bases each). CDR3 length: 15 amino acids. Trimming pared 9 bases from V and 1 base from J, leaving 17 bases between. CDR1 is LNHDA, CDR2 SQIVND, per germline (reference sequence). The CDR3 loop reads CASRTGAYGTDTQYF. CDR3 in DNA: TGTGCCAGCAGGACGGGGGCGTATGGCACAGATACGCAGTATTTT.

The V gene is TRBV19, the J gene TRBJ1-3; a possible D gene is TRBD1 (6 bases). Trimming pared 6 bases from V and 0 bases from J, leaving 9 bases between. The germline CDR1 and CDR2 sequences are LNHDA and SQIVND (reference sequence). This CDR3 has 14 amino acids. The CDR3 protein is CASSDRSSGNTIYF. The CDR3 nucleotides are TGTGCCAGTAGCGACAGGAGCTCTGGAAACACCATATATTTT. The variable domain in full, completed from reference TRBV19 and TRBJ1-3, reads DGGITQSPKYLFRKEGQNVTLSCEQNLNHDAMYWYRQDPGQGLRLIYYSQIVNDFQKGDIAEGYSVSREKKESFPLTVTSAQKNPTAFYLCASSDRSSGNTIYFGEGSWLTVV.

The CDR3, as DNA: TGCGCCAGCAGCTTAGGACGGCATGAGCAGTTCTTC. Its protein is CASSLGRHEQFF. V gene TRBV5-1 combines with J gene TRBJ2-1; D gene uncertain. Germline values: CDR1 SGHRS, CDR2 YFSETQ. The CDR3 runs 12 residues. Trimming removed 2 bases at V and 8 bases at J, with 8 bases between.

The gene calls are TRBV10-3 and TRBJ1-6; 7 nucleotides match TRBD1. The J segment lost 9 bases and the V segment lost 6 bases, leaving 11 bases of the junction unmatched. The CDR3 has 15 residues. Germline V gives CDR1 ENHRY, CDR2 SYGVKD. The CDR3 nucleotides read TGTGCCATCAGCTTTAGACAGGGTGAGGGTTCACCCCTCCACTTT. Encoded protein: CAISFRQGEGSPLHF.

The gene calls are TRBV2 and TRBJ2-1; D remains unclear. Trimming took 6 bases from V and 2 from J, leaving 11 bases between them. Germline values: CDR1 SNHLY, CDR2 FYNNEI. The CDR3 sequence is 14 residues long. The CDR3 protein is CASRRVGAYNEQFF. The CDR3 region has the DNA TGTGCCAGCAGACGAGTCGGAGCCTACAATGAGCAGTTCTTC. Variable domain in full (rest from reference TRBV2 and TRBJ2-1): EPEVTQTPSHQVTQMGQEVILRCVPISNHLYFYWYRQILGQKVEFLVSFYNNEISEKSEIFDDQFSVERPDGSNFTLKIRSTKLEDSAMYFCASRRVGAYNEQFFGPGTRLTVL.